This T cell receptor (beta chain) was observed in a study of shared clonotypes between healthy human individuals. As for the study in general: Donors had three CD4 naive, three CD4 memory, two CD8 naive and one CD8 memory plate apiece.

Study findings and constraints: Rarefaction gave evidence that sorted-subset sequencing remained incomplete despite large depth. Generation probabilities were higher for clonotypes shared across all four sorted-subset donors than for unshared ones. Researchers sampled blood only, noting tissue repertoires likely differ.

J was trimmed by 5 bases and V by 3 bases; bases with no gene match: 3. CDR1 is MDHEN and CDR2 is SYDVKM in the germline V gene. There are 15 residues in the CDR3. Produced via immunoSEQ multiplex PCR; TCRdb's table is partial and in-frame only. Among roughly 2,000,000 clones listed, 93% were seen once. In regard to this clone: The target antigen is unknown. The sample contains more than one DNA sequence encoding this CDR3.

CD45RO negativity and positive selection for CCR7 defined naive CD8 cells, a population that excluded terminally differentiated effector memory CD45RA+ cells. The specimen sequenced was naive CD8+ T cells from PBMCs. The genes are TRBV28 and TRBJ2-7; 14 positions match TRBD2. The clonotype originates from a man between 18 and 35 years old in good health. Some clones in this sample may be carry-over from other donors' samples. The CDR3 DNA reads as TGTGCCAGCAGTTTCCTGGGACTAGCGGGAGACGAGCAGTACTTC. This gives the protein CASSFLGLAGDEQYF.